These T cell receptor beta chains were read from a single sample in a study of T cells after yellow fever vaccination. TCRdb independently ran MiXCR on the 5' RACE reads; one entry per CDR3 protein. The table records roughly 400,000 distinct CDR3 sequences, 18% of them present only once. The sample was PBMCs, taken before the yellow fever booster vaccination. These receptors all stem from a man between 18 and 35 years old who received the YFV17D yellow fever vaccine. The conserved cysteine and the conserved F or W are not part of the CDR3 here.

>TRBV4-2|TRBJ1-6
ASSQAGQIGNSPLH
>TRBV11-3|TRBJ2-1
ASSPRDRLYEQF
>TRBV7-2|TRBJ1-2
ASSPRQGPYGYT
>TRBV5-4|TRBJ2-5
ASSFPGTRQETQY
>TRBV3-1|TRBJ2-7
ASSKEGTYEQY
>TRBV29-1|TRBJ1-1
SVVGGRGRNTEAF
>TRBV5-1|TRBJ1-1
ASSLERGIGTEAF
>TRBV7-2|TRBJ1-2
ASSLAPTLIYGYT
>TRBV5-6|TRBJ2-7
ASSLENREYEQY
>TRBV27|TRBJ1-2
ASSFLGGQGTKDGYT
>TRBV4-3|TRBJ2-4
ASSQDSGGRNIQY
>TRBV9|TRBJ1-2
ASSVGGRDPMT
>TRBV6-2/TRBV6-3|TRBJ2-6
ASGSGGVSGANVLT
>TRBV7-9|TRBJ2-3
ASSREGGPDTQY
>TRBV5-6|TRBJ2-5
ASSPPDRGETQY
>TRBV4-2|TRBJ1-2
ASSQGPRDGYT
>TRBV6-1|TRBJ1-1
ASSPLGQGGVNTEAF
>TRBV18|TRBJ1-1
ASSPHGDLQVETEAF
>TRBV18|TRBJ1-1
ASSPPGRGRGNTEAF
>TRBV7-8|TRBJ2-5
ASSLGPGQGIETQY
>TRBV29-1|TRBJ2-1
SALRGGHYNEQF
>TRBV4-1|TRBJ2-1
ASSPPTLGNEQF
>TRBV29-1|TRBJ2-5
SVEPSGEETQY
>TRBV2|TRBJ1-6
AAAYRGYNSPLH
>TRBV2|TRBJ2-1
ASRASGGLYNEQF
>TRBV5-1|TRBJ1-3
ASSLVPAGNTIY
>TRBV19|TRBJ1-5
ASSIWTGGNQPQH
>TRBV5-5|TRBJ2-7
ASSFYTTVTPYEQY
>TRBV28|TRBJ1-5
ASNRYGNQPQH
>TRBV6-1|TRBJ1-6
ASRQQGGGSALH
>TRBV5-8|TRBJ2-5
ASSSGMGGETQY
>TRBV7-6|TRBJ2-1
ASSFLAGGLYNEQF
>TRBV6-1|TRBJ2-2
ASSEYDATGELF
>TRBV12-3/TRBV12-4|TRBJ2-4
ASSLGSAWSKNIQY
>TRBV3-1|TRBJ1-2
ASSRDRRERKPNYGYT
>TRBV18|TRBJ2-5
ASSELRDRVTETQY